This TCR beta chain was obtained from a study of response to subunit inactivated influenza vaccine. Study-level results: Few new T cells, the authors suggested, are recruited by each seasonal influenza vaccination.

A word on this clonotype: Its antigen is undetermined.

The CDR3 loop spans 13 amino acids. V lost 1 base to trimming and J lost 5 bases, with 7 bases between them. Via MiXCR, TCRdb re-called the RT-PCR reads, giving one row per CDR3 protein. The data show about 780,000 distinct CDR3 sequences, about 18% seen once. The origin of this receptor is a man in his fifties who received an inactivated influenza vaccine. The chain links TRBV12-3 or TRBV12-4 to TRBJ2-3; D gene ambiguous. The sample in question was PBMCs from blood, obtained 5 to 6 days after vaccination. CDR3 sequence (DNA): TGTGCCAGCAGTTTAGTTATAGGAGATACGCAGTATTTT. As protein: CASSLVIGDTQYF.